This TCR beta chain was sequenced during a study of cytomegalovirus exposure and HLA in healthy donors. Whole-study findings and limits: The authors judged a highly shared variant cluster likely a sequencing artifact.

V gave up 2 bases and J gave up 2 bases; unmatched junction bases: 2. The CDR3 is made up of 14 amino acids. Germline-derived CDR1 and CDR2 are SGDLS and YYNGEE. As for this clone: Its antigen is not known.

Primers included in the PCR were 60 Vbeta and 13 Jbeta primers. Here immunoSEQ multiplex PCR was the method, and the copy in TCRdb shows in-frame clones only, minus some. The data show about 160,000 clones, around four fifths seen once. This sequence joins TRBV9 and TRBJ2-3; 7 bases agree with TRBD1. The sample consisted of PBMCs. This TCR was sampled from a woman aged 25 to 39 in good health and CMV-seronegative. CDR3 sequence reads: CASSVGQLTDTQYF. DNA of the CDR3: TGTGCCAGCAGCGTGGGACAGCTCACAGATACGCAGTATTTT.